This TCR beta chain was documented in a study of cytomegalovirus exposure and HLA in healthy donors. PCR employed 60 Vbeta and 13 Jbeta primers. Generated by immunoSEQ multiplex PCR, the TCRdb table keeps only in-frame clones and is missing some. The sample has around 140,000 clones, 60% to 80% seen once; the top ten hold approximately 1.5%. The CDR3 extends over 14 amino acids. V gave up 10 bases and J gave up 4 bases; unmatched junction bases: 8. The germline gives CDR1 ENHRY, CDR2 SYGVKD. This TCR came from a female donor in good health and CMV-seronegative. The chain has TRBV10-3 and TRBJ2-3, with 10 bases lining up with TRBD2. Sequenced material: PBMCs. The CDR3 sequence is CATFTSGDPDTQYF. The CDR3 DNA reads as TGTGCCACCTTCACTAGCGGGGACCCAGATACGCAGTATTTT.